This T cell receptor (beta chain) is from a study of T cell repertoires in cytomegalovirus infection. Study-level information: Public signatures in TCR beta pointed to CMV infection and matching HLA type.

The germline CDR1 and CDR2 sequences are SEHNR and FQNEAQ (reference sequence). Deletions cut 4 bases from V and 5 bases from J, with 21 bases between. This CDR3 has 17 amino acids. In TCRdb, the reads were re-called with MiXCR into one record per CDR3 protein. Among about 740,000 distinct CDR3 sequences listed, less than 40% were seen once. This clonotype was counted ten times or more. The chain links TRBV7-9 to TRBJ2-1, with a weak D call TRBD2 (5 bases). This clonotype originated in a human donor in good health (CMV status not recorded). Some clones in this sample may be carry-over from other donors' samples. The sample comprised PBMCs. The CDR3: CASSSPSSRRANNEQFF. CDR3 DNA sequence: TGTGCCAGCAGCTCCCCTTCTTCGAGGCGGGCAAACAATGAGCAGTTCTTC.